The subject of this entry is one T cell receptor (beta chain). Per the study methods: Reference gene primers were amplified, and this amplification served to estimate nucleated cell counts. This table comes from immunoSEQ multiplex PCR, and its TCRdb copy is limited to in-frame clones, with some not included. That table furnishes V, J and clone size, whereas the DNA furnished D and trimming. The sample carries around 130,000 clones, approximately 90% recorded once. The length of the CDR3 is 15 residues. The V gene's germline CDR1 is SGHTA and CDR2 FQGNSA. The junction had 8 bases not matched to a gene; V was cut back by 5 bases and J by 5 bases. The data originate from a study of blood T cell repertoires in COVID-19. Overall study: Samples came from the United States, Italy and Spain, spanning acute and convalescent COVID-19. Sources were T cells, B-cell-depleted T cells, or PBMCs; the material itself was cDNA or gDNA.

Input material: peripheral blood. The chain is built from TRBV7-2 and TRBJ2-5; TRBD2 matches 10 bases. This TCR came from a woman aged 80 or over with acute or convalescent COVID-19. The CDR3 loop reads CASSTQAGGRETQYF. The CDR3 DNA follows: TGTGCCAGCAGCACCCAAGCGGGGGGGCGGGAGACCCAGTACTTC.